The rows below give T cell receptor beta chains drawn from one sample of a study of T-cell memory formation after mild COVID-19. MiXCR was run by TCRdb on the 5' RACE reads, yielding one entry per CDR3 protein. Of 200,000 to 300,000 distinct CDR3 sequences in the sample, 15% were seen once. Sequenced material: PBMCs or a T cell subset sorted from them (not recorded which). These receptor sequences come from an adult woman who had mild COVID-19 (a few samples of this study predate the infection). Cell type and time point are not known. The CDR3 runs from the conserved cysteine through the conserved F or W. The order of the fields is J gene, V gene, clone size, D gene, CDR3 protein, CDR3 DNA. D genes are given only for firm matches. A row's size may be missing; if present it is once, few, many or a size class.

j_call: TRBJ1-5
v_call: TRBV19
clone_size: few
d_call: TRBD1
cdr3_aa: CASRGQGAQPQHF
cdr3_nt: TGTGCCAGTAGAGGACAGGGGGCGCAGCCCCAGCATTTT

j_call: TRBJ2-5
v_call: TRBV7-9
clone_size: few
d_call: .
cdr3_aa: CASSLGPGMETQYF
cdr3_nt: TGTGCCAGCAGCTTAGGCCCCGGGATGGAGACCCAGTACTTC

j_call: TRBJ2-5
v_call: TRBV6-6
clone_size: few
d_call: TRBD2
cdr3_aa: CASRSGLAGGFQETQYF
cdr3_nt: TGTGCCAGCAGATCGGGACTAGCGGGAGGGTTTCAAGAGACCCAGTACTTC

j_call: TRBJ2-5
v_call: TRBV2
clone_size: .
d_call: .
cdr3_aa: CASSVQWVNLVTQYF
cdr3_nt: TGTGCCAGCAGTGTTCAATGGGTGAATTTGGTGACCCAGTACTTC

j_call: TRBJ2-6
v_call: TRBV11-2
clone_size: .
d_call: .
cdr3_aa: CASSLDRANVLTF
cdr3_nt: TGTGCCAGCAGCTTAGATCGAGCCAACGTCCTGACTTTC

j_call: TRBJ2-1
v_call: TRBV5-1
clone_size: many
d_call: .
cdr3_aa: CASSFGGGQMLDEQFF
cdr3_nt: TGCGCCAGCAGCTTCGGGGGTGGCCAGATGTTGGATGAGCAGTTCTTC

j_call: TRBJ2-2
v_call: TRBV5-4
clone_size: .
d_call: .
cdr3_aa: CASSQDHQAGELFF
cdr3_nt: TGTGCCAGCAGCCAGGACCACCAAGCCGGGGAGCTGTTTTTT

j_call: TRBJ1-5
v_call: TRBV2
clone_size: few
d_call: .
cdr3_aa: CASSAVSGNQPQHF
cdr3_nt: TGTGCCAGCAGTGCCGTGTCGGGGAATCAGCCCCAGCATTTT

j_call: TRBJ2-1
v_call: TRBV9
clone_size: few
d_call: TRBD2
cdr3_aa: CASSVATSGYEQFF
cdr3_nt: TGTGCCAGCAGCGTAGCGACTAGCGGATATGAGCAGTTCTTC

j_call: TRBJ2-3
v_call: TRBV4-2
clone_size: few
d_call: .
cdr3_aa: CASQTTDTQYF
cdr3_nt: TGTGCCAGCCAGACCACAGATACGCAGTATTTT

j_call: TRBJ1-3
v_call: TRBV7-9
clone_size: few
d_call: TRBD1
cdr3_aa: CASSMSGTGAPSGNTIYF
cdr3_nt: TGTGCCAGCAGCATGTCCGGGACAGGGGCCCCTTCTGGAAACACCATATATTTT